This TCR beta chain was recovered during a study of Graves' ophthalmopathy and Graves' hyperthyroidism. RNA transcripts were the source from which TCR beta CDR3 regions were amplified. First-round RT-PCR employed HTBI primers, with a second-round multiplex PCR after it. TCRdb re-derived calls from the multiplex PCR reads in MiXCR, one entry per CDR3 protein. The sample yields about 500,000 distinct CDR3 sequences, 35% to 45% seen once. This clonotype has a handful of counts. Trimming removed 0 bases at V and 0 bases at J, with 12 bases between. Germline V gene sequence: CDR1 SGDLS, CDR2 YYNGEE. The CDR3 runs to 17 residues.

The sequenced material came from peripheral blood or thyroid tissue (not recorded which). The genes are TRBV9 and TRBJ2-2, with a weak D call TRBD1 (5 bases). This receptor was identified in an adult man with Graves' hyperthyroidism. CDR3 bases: TGTGCCAGCAGCGTAGGGGGCGGATTAGCGAACACCGGGGAGCTGTTTTTT. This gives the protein CASSVGGGLANTGELFF.